This T cell receptor (beta chain) appears in the sequencing data of a study of blood T cell repertoires in COVID-19. Study in general: Acute-phase and convalescent COVID-19 samples originated in the United States, Italy and Spain. PBMCs, B-cell-depleted T cells, or T cells provided the cDNA or gDNA that made up the material.

Unmatched junction bases numbered 6, after V lost 4 bases and J lost 3 bases. This CDR3 contains 15 residues. Germline V gene lookup returns CDR1 SGHNT and CDR2 YYREEE (reference sequence). The assay was immunoSEQ multiplex PCR, and TCRdb's table has in-frame clones only and misses some. The sample holds roughly 220,000 clones; approximately 78% are singletons and the top ten take roughly 8%. Seattle patient enrollment occurred during active infection, with longitudinal follow-up thereafter. Input material: peripheral blood. The chain joins TRBV5-4 to TRBJ2-3, with 9 nucleotides matching TRBD2. This TCR derives from an elderly woman with COVID-19, enrolled during active disease. In nucleotides, the CDR3 is TGTGCCAGCAGCGCGGGGGGGCCATGGACAGATACGCAGTATTTT. It encodes CASSAGGPWTDTQYF.